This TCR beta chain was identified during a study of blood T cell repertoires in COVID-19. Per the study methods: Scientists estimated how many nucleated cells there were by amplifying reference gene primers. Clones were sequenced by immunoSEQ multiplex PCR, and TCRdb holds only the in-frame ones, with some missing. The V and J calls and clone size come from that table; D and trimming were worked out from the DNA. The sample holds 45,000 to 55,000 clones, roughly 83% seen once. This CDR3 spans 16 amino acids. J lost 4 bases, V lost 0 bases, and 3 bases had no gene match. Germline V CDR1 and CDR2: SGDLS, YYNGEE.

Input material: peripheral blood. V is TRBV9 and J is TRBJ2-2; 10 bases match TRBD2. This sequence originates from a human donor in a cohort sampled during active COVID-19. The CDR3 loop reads CASSVVSSGGTGELFF. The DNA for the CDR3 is TGTGCCAGCAGCGTAGTGTCTAGCGGGGGCACCGGGGAGCTGTTTTTT.